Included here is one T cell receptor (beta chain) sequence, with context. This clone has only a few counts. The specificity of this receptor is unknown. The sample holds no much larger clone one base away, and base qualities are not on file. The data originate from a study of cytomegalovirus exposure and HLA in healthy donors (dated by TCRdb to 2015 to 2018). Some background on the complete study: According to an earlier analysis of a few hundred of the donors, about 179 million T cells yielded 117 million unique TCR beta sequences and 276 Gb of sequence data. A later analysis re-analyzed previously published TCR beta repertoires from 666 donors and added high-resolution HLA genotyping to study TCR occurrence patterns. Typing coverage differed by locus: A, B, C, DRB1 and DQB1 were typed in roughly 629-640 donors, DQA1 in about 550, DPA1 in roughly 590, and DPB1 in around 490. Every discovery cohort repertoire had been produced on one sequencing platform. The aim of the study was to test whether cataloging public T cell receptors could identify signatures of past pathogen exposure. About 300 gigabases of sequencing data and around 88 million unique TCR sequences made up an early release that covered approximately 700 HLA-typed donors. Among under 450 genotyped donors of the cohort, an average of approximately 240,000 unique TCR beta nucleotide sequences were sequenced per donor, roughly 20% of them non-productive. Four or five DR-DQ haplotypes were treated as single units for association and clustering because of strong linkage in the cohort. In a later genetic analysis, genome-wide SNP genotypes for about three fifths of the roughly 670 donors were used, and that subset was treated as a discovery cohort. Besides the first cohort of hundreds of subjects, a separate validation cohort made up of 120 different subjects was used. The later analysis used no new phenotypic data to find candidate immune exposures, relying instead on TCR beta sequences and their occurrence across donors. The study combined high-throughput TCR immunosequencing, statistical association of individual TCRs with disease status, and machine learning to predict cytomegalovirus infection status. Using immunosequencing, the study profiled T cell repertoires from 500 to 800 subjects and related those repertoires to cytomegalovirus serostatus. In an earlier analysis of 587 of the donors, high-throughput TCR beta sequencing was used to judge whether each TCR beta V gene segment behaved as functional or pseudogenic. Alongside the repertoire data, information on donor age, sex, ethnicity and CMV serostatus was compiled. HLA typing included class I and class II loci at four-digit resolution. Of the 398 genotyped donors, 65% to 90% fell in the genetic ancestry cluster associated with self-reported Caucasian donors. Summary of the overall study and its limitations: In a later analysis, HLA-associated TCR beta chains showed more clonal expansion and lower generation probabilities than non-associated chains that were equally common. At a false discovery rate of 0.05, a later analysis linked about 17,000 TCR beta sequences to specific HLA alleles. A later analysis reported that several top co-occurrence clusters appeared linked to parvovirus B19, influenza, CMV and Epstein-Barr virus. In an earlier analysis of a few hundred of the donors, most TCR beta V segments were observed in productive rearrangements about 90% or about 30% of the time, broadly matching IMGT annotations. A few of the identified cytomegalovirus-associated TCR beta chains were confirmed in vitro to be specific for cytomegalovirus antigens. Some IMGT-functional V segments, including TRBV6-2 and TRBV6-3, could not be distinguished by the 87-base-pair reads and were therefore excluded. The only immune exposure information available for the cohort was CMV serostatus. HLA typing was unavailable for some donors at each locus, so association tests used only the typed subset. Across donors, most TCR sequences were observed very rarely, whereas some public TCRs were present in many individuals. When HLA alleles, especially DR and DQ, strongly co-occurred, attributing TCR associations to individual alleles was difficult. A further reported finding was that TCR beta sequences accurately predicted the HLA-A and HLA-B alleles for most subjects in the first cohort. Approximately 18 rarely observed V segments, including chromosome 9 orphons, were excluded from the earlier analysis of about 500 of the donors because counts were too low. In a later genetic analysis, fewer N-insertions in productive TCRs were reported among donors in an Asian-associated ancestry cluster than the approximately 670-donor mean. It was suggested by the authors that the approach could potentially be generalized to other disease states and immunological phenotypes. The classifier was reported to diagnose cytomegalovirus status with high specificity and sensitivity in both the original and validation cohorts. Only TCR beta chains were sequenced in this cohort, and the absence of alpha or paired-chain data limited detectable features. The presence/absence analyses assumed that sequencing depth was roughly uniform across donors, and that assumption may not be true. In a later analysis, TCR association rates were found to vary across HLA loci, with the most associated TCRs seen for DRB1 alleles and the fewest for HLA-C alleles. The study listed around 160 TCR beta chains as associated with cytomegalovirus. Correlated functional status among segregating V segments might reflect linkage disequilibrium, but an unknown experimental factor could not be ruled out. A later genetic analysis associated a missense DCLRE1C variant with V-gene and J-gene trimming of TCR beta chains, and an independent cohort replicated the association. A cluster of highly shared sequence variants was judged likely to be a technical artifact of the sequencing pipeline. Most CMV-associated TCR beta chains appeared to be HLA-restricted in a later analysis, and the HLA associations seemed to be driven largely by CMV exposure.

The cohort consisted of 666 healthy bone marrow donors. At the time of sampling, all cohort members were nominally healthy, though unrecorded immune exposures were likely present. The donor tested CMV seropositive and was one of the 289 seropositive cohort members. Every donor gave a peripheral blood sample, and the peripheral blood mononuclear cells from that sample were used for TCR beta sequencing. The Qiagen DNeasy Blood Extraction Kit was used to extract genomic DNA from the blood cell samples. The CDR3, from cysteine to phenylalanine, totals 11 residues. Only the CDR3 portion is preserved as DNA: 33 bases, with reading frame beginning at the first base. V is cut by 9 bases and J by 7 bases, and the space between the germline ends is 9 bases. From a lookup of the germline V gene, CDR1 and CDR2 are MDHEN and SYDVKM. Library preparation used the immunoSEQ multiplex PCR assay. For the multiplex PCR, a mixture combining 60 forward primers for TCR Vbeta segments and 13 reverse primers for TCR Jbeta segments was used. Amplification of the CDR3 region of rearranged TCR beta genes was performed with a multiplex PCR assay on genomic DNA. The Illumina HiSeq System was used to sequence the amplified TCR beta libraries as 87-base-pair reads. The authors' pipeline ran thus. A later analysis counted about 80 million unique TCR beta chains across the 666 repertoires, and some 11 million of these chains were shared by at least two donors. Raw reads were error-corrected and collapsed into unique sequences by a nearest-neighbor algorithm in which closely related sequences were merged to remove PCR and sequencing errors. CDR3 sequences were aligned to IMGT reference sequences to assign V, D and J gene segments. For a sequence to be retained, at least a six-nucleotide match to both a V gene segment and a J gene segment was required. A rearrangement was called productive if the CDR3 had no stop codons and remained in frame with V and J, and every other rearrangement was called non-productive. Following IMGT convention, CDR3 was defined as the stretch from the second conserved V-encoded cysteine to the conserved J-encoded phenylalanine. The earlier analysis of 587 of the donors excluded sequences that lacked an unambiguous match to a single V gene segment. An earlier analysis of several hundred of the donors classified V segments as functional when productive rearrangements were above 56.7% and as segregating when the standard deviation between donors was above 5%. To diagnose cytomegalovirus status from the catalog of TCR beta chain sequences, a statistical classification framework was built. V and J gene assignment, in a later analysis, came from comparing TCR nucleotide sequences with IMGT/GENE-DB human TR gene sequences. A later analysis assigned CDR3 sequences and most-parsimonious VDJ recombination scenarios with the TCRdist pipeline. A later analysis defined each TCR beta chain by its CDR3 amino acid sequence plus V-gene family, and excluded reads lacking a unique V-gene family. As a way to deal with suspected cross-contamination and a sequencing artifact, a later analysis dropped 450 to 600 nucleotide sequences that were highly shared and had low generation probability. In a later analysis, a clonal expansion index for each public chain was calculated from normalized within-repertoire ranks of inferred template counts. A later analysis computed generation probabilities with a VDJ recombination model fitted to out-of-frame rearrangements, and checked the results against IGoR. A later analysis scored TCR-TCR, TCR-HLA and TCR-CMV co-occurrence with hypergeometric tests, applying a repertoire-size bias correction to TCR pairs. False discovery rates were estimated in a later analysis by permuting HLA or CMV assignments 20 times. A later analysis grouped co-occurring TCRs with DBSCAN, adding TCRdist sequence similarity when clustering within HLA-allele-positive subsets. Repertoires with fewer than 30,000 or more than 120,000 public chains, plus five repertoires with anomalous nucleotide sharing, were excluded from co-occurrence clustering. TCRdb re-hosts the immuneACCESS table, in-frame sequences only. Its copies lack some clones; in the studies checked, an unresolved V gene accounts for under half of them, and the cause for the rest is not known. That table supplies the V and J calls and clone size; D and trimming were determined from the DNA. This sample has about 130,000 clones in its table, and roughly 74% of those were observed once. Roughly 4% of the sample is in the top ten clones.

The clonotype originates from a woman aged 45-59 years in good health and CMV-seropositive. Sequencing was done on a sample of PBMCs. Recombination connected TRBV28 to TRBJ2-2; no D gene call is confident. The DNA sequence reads TGTGCCAGTTCCCGGGTCGGGGAGCTGTTTTTT. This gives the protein CASSRVGELFF.